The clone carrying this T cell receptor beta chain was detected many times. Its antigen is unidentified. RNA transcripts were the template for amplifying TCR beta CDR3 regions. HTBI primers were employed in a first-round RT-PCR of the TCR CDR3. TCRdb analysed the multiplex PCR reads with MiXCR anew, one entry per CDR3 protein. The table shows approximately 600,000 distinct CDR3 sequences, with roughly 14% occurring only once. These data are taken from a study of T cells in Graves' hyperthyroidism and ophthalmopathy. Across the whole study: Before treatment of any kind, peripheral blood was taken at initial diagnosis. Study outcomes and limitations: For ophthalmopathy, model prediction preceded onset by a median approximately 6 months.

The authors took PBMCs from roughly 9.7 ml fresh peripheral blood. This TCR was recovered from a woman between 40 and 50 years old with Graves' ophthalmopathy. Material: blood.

CDR3 sequence reads: CASSYGGRMGNTEAFF. CDR3 DNA sequence: TGTGCCAGCAGTTACGGGGGACGGATGGGGAACACTGAAGCTTTCTTT. The chain employs TRBV6-5 and TRBJ1-1; D is perhaps TRBD1 (5 bases). Trimming stripped 2 bases from V and 1 base from J, with 14 bases between. CDR1 is MNHEY, CDR2 SVGAGI, per germline. This CDR3 is 16 amino acids long.